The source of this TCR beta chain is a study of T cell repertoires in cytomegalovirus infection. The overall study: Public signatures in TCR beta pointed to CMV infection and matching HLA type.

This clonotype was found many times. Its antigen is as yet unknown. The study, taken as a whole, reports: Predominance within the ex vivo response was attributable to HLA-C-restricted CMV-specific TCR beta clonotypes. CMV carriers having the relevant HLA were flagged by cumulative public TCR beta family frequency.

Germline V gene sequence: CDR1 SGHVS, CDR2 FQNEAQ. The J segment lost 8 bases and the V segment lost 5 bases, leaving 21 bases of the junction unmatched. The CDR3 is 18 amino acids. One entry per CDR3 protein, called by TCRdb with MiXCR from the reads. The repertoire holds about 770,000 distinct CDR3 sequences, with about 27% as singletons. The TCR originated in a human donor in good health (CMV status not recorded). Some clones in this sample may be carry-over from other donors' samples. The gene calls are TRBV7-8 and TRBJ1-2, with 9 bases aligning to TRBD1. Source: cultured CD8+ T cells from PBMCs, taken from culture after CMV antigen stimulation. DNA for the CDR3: TGTGCCAGCAGCCTCCCTCGGGGGGGTCCACAGGGGGCGTCCGGCTACACCTTC. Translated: CASSLPRGGPQGASGYTF.